This T cell receptor (beta chain) was captured in a study of OX40 agonist ivuxolimab in advanced cancers. Regarding the complete study: Ivuxolimab was a fully human IgG2 agonistic monoclonal antibody targeting the costimulatory receptor OX40 (CD134). Intravenous ivuxolimab was administered to patients every 2 weeks at six dose levels: 0.01, 0.1, 0.3, 1.5, 3 and 10 mg/kg. Of the roughly 52 dose-escalation patients, hepatocellular carcinoma was present in roughly 19, melanoma in approximately 15, renal cell carcinoma in 9 and head and neck cancer in 9. A male proportion of around 80% and a mean age of around 60 years, ranging from about 20 to 85, were recorded for the dose-escalation cohort. Prior anti-PD-1, anti-PD-L1 or anti-CTLA-4 therapy was permitted, and approximately 40% of dose-escalation patients had received checkpoint inhibitors. Partial responses occurred in three dose-escalation patients, of whom one had hepatocellular carcinoma and two had cutaneous melanoma. The purpose of peripheral TCRbeta sequencing was to test whether ivuxolimab changed TCR sequence diversity and led to clonal T-cell expansion. The monotherapy dose-escalation portion (N ≈ 55 patients) of the phase I ivuxolimab trial is reported in the paper.

Patients with autoimmune disease history or receiving systemic immunosuppression were excluded from the trial. Peripheral blood for TCR sequencing was drawn from every dose cohort at baseline, at cycle 4 day 1 and at cycle 7 day 1. The samples were drawn from a first-in-human, open-label, multicenter phase I dose-escalation trial of ivuxolimab. Adults with locally advanced or metastatic melanoma, renal cell, hepatocellular, or head and neck squamous cell carcinoma were enrolled in the trial. CD4+ and CD8+ T cells were sorted separately from peripheral blood before TCR sequencing. This clone was detected only once. Its antigen remains unidentified. The sample holds no much larger clone one base away, and base qualities are not on file. Study-wide conclusions, independent of this receptor: On average, CD8+ T cells showed more expanded clones than CD4+ T cells after ivuxolimab. Antigen specificity was not determined for the clonally expanded peripheral T cells. At doses from 0.1 to 3.0 mg/kg, clonal expansion was seen in both CD4+ and CD8+ blood T cells between baseline and week 6. In the 0.1-3.0 mg/kg groups, partial responders had among the lowest normalized peripheral clonal expansion, particularly in CD8+ T cells. Low levels of normalized T-cell clonal expansion were also shown by some nonresponding patients.

To sequence the TCRbeta CDR3 region, genomic DNA was isolated from the sorted cells. The immunoSEQ Assay was used to sequence the TCRbeta CDR3 regions. Held by TCRdb, this immuneACCESS table contains in-frame sequences only and omits some clones. Under half of the omission traces to an unresolved V gene where checked; the cause of the rest is unknown. Here the sample has about 50,000 clones; roughly 80% occur a single time. Jointly, the top ten make up roughly 3% of the sample. This TCR came from an adult with an advanced solid tumor such as melanoma, head and neck, liver or kidney cancer. The sample was CD4+ or CD8+ T cells sorted from blood, taken in a trial of the OX40 agonist ivuxolimab.

The bases are TGTGCCAGCAGCGGCGGGACAGGAGGCGAAAAACTGTTTTTT. The encoded protein is CASSGGTGGEKLFF. The chain employs TRBV9 and TRBJ1-4, with TRBD1 matching 8 junction bases. Counted from cysteine to phenylalanine, this CDR3 has 14 amino acids. Only the CDR3 region is kept as DNA, spanning 42 bases read in frame from base 1. The germline V gene encodes CDR1 SGDLS and CDR2 YYNGEE. Unmatched junction bases come to 6, with V trimmed by 3 bases and J by 8 bases. Supplemented by the reference TRBV9 and TRBJ1-4 proteins around the CDR3, the complete variable domain is DSGVTQTPKHLITATGQRVTLRCSPRSGDLSVYWYQQSLDQGLQFLIQYYNGEERAKGNILERFSAQQFPDLHSELNLSSLELGDSALYFCASSGGTGGEKLFFGSGTQLSVL.